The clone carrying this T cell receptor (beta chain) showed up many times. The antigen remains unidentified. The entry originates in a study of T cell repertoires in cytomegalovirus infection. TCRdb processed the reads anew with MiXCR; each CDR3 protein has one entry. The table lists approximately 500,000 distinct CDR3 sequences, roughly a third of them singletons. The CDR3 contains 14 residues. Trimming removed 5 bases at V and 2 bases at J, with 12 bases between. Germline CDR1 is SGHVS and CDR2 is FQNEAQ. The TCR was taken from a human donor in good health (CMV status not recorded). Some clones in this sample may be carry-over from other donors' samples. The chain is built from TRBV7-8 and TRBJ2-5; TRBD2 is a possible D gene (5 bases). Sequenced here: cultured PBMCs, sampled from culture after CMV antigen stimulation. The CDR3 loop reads CASSPQERQETQYF. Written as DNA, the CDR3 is TGTGCCAGCAGCCCCCAGGAGCGGCAAGAGACCCAGTACTTC.